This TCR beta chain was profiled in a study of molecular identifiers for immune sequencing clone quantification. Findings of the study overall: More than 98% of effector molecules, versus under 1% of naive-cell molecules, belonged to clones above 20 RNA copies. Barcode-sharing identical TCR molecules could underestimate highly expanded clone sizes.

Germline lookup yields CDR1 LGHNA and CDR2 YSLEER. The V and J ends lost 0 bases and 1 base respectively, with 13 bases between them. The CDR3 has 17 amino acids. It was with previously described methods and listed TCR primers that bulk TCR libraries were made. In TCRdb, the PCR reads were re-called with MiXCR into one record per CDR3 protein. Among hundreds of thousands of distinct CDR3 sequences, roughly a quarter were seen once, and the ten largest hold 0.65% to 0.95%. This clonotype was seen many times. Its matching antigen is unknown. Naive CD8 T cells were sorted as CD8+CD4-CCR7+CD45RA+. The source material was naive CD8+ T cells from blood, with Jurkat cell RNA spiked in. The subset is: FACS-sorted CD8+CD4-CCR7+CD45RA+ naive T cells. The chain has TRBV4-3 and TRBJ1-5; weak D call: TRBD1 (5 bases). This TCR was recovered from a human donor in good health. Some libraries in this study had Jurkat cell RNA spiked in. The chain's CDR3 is CASSQDVGERSNQPQHF. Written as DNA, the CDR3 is TGCGCCAGCAGCCAAGATGTGGGGGAAAGGAGCAATCAGCCCCAGCATTTT.